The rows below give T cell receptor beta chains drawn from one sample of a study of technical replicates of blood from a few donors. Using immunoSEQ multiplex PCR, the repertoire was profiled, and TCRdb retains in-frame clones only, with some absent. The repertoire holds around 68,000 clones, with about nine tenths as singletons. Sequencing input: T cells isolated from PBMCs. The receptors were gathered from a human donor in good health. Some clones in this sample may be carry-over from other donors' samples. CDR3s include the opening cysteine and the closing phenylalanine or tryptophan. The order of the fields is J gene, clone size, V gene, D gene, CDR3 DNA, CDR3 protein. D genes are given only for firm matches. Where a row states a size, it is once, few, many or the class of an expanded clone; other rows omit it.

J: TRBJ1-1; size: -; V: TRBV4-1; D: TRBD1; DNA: TGCGCCAGCAGCCAAGGACAGGGAAACACTGAAGCTTTCTTT; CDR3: CASSQGQGNTEAFF
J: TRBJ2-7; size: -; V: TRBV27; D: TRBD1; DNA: TGTGCCAGCAGTCCGACAGGGAATCTGTACGAGCAGTACTTC; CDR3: CASSPTGNLYEQYF
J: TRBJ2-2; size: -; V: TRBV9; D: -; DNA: TGTGCCAGCAGCCCCCTCCCGGGGGCCGGGGAGCTGTTTTTT; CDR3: CASSPLPGAGELFF
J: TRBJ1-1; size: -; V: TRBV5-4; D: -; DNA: TGTGCCAGCAGCCTCCGTCCTTTGAGGAACACTGAAGCTTTCTTT; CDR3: CASSLRPLRNTEAFF
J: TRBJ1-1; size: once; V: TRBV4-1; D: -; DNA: TGCGCCAGCAGCCAAGATTCCCGAGGGAACACTGAAGCTTTCTTT; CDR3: CASSQDSRGNTEAFF
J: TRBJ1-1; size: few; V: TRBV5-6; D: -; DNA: TGTGCCAGCAGCTCTCCTTCTGAGGAAGGCAAAGCTTTCTTT; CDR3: CASSSPSEEGKAFF
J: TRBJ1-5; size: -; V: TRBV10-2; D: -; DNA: TGCGCCAGCAGTGATTCGGAGTGGCAGCCCCAGCATTTT; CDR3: CASSDSEWQPQHF
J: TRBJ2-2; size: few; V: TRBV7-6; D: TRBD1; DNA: TGTGCCAGCAGCTTACAACCAGGACAGGGGGGGACCGGGGAGCTGTTTTTT; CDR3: CASSLQPGQGGTGELFF
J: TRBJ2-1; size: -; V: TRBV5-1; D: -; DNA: TGCGCCAGCAGTGGGCTGTCAGGGAATGAGCAGTTCTTC; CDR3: CASSGLSGNEQFF
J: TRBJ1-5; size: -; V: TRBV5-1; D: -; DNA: TGCGCCAGCAGCTTAGGTGACTCTCCTAATCAGCCCCAGCATTTT; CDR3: CASSLGDSPNQPQHF
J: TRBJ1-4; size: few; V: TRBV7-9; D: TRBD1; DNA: TGTGCCAGCAGCACTAGGAGGGGGCGAAGATTCGATGAAAAACTGTTTTTT; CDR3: CASSTRRGRRFDEKLFF
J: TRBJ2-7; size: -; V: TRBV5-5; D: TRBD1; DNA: TGTGCCAGCAGCGACCCGGGACAGGGAGGGTACGAGCAGTACTTC; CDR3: CASSDPGQGGYEQYF
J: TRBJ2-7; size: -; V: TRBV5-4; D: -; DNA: TGTGCCAGCAGCTTGGACTTCCGGGGTGGGAACGAGCAGTACTTC; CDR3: CASSLDFRGGNEQYF
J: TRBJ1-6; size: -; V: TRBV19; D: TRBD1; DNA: TGTGCCAGTAGTATATTGGACAGGGCGAATTCACCCCTCCACTTT; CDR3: CASSILDRANSPLHF
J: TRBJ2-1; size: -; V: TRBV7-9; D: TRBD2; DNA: TGTGCCAGCAGCTTAACGACTAGCGGGACGGGCTACAATGAGCAGTTCTTC; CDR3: CASSLTTSGTGYNEQFF
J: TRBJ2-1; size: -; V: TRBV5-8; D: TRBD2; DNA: TGTGCCAGCAGCAGCCTTAGCGGGGGTGAGCAGTTCTTC; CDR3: CASSSLSGGEQFF
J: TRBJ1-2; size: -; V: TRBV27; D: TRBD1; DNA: TGTGCCAGCAGTTTAACGGGACAGTATGGCTACACCTTC; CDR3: CASSLTGQYGYTF
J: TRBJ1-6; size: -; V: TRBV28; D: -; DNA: TGTGCCAGCAGTCTCGGAGGTGGATCCTATAATTCACCCCTCCACTTT; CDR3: CASSLGGGSYNSPLHF
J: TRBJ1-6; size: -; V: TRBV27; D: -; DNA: TGTGCCAGCAGTTTATCCCCCCTGAGACCCCTCCACTTT; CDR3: CASSLSPLRPLHF
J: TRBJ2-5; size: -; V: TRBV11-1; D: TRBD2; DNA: TGTGCCAGCAGCCCTGGGACTAGCGGAATAACTCAAGAGACCCAGTACTTC; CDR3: CASSPGTSGITQETQYF
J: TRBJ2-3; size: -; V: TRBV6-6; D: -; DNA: -; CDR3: CASSSSTSVPDTQYF
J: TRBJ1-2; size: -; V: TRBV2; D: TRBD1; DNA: TGTGCCAGCACTGGCAGGGGGCCTAACTATGGCTACACCTTC; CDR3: CASTGRGPNYGYTF
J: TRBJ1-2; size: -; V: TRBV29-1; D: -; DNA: TGCAGCGTCGTCCGGACAGACGGTAACTATGGCTACACCTTC; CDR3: CSVVRTDGNYGYTF
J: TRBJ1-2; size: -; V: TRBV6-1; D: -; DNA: TGTGCCAGCTCTTTGGACAGTCCTAACTATGGCTACACCTTC; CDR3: CASSLDSPNYGYTF
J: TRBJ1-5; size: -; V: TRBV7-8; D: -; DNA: TGTGCCAGCAGCCTAGTCGCGGGGGCGGACCAGGAGCCCCAGCATTTT; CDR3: CASSLVAGADQEPQHF
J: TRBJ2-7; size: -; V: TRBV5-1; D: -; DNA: TGCGCCAGCGGTGACGGGATGAGCTCCTACGAGCAGTACTTC; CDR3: CASGDGMSSYEQYF
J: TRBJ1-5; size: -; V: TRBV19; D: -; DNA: TGTGCCAGTCGCGCCCTGAATAGCAATCAGCCCCAGCATTTT; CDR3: CASRALNSNQPQHF
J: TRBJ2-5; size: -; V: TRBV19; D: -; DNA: TGTGCCAGTACCATAGGAGGGGGAGGGCAGACAAAGACCCAGTACTTC; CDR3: CASTIGGGGQTKTQYF
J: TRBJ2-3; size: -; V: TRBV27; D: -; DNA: TGTGCCAGCAGATACAGCGGGACAGATACGCAGTATTTT; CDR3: CASRYSGTDTQYF
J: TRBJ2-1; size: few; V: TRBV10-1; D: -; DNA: TGCGCCAGCGGGGCTGGGGGCTGGGATGAGCAGTTCTTC; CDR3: CASGAGGWDEQFF
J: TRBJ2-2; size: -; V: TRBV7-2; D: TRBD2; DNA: TGTGCCAGCTCTAGTCGAATAAGCGGGGGCGTCAAAATCGGGGAGCTGTTTTTT; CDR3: CASSSRISGGVKIGELFF
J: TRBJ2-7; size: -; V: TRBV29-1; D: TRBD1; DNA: TGCAGCGTTGTTCCGGACAGGAGATCCTACGAGCAGTACTTC; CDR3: CSVVPDRRSYEQYF
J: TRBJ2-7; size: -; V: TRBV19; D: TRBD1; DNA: TGTGCCAGCCGTATAGCAGGGACAGACCACTACGAGCAGTACTTC; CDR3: CASRIAGTDHYEQYF
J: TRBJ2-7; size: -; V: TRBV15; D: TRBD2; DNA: TGTGCCACCAGCAGGGGCCGGGAGGGAGACGAGCAGTACTTC; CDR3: CATSRGREGDEQYF
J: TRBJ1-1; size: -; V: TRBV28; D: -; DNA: TGTGCCAGCAGTTTATGGCGGCAGATGAACACTGAAGCTTTCTTT; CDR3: CASSLWRQMNTEAFF
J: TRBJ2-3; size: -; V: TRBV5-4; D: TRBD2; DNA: TGTGCCAGCAGCTTGGGCGGGGGGATCGCAGATACGCAGTATTTT; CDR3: CASSLGGGIADTQYF
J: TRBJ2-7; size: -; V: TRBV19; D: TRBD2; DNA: TGTGCCAGTGAGGAGGGGACTAGCGGGAACTACGAGCAGTACTTC; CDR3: CASEEGTSGNYEQYF
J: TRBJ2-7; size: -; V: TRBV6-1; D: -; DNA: TGTGCCAGCAGTGAATTCCTAGAGGACGAGCAGTACTTC; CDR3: CASSEFLEDEQYF
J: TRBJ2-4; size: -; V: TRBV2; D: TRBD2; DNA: TGTGCCAGCATCATCGGGCGGGGGACAAACATTCAGTACTTC; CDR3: CASIIGRGTNIQYF
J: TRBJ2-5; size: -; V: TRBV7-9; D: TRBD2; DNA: TGTGCCAGCAGCTCATCAGCGGGGGGGACTCAAGAGACCCAGTACTTC; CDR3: CASSSSAGGTQETQYF
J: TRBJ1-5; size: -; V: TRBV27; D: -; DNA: TGTGCCAGCAGTGGGACACTCCATCAGCCCCAGCATTTT; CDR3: CASSGTLHQPQHF
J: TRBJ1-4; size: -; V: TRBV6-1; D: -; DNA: TGTGCAGGGGGGGGAGACAGTGCAACTAATGAAAAACTGTTTTTT; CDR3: CAGGGDSATNEKLFF
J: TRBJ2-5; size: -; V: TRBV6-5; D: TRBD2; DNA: TGTGCCAGCATAGCGGGGGAATTTTCGGAGACCCAGTACTTC; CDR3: CASIAGEFSETQYF
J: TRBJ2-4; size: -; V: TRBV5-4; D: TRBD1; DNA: TGTGCCAGCAGCTTGGGGGCACAGGGGAGACCCAAAAACATTCAGTACTTC; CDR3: CASSLGAQGRPKNIQYF
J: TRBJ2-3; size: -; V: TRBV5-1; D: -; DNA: TGCGCCAGCAGCTTGGATGGTAGCGATAGCACAGATACGCAGTATTTT; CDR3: CASSLDGSDSTDTQYF
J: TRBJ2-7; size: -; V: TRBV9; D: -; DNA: TGTGCCAGCAGCGTAGCTCCGGAGGGTGATGTATACTTC; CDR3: CASSVAPEGDVYF
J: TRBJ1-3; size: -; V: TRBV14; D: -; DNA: TGTGCCAGCAGCCTTCAGGACTCTGGAAACACCATATATTTT; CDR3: CASSLQDSGNTIYF
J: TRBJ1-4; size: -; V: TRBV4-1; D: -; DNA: TGCGCCAGCAGCCTCTATATAGTAGAAAAACTGTTTTTT; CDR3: CASSLYIVEKLFF
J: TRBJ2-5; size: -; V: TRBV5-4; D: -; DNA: TGTGCCAGCAGCCAGGCCGCACAAGAGACCCAGTACTTC; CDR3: CASSQAAQETQYF
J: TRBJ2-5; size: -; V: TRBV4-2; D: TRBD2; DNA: TGTGCCAGCAGCACGACTAGCGGGGGAGGCCAAGAGACCCAGTACTTC; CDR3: CASSTTSGGGQETQYF
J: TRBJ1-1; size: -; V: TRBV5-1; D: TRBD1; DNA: TGCGCCAGCAGCCCGGACAGGGGTACCACTGAAGCTTTCTTT; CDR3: CASSPDRGTTEAFF
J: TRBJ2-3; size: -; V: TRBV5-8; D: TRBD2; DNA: TGTGCCAGCAGCTCTCAAATAACTAGCGGGGGGGCCCCAAATACGCAGTATTTT; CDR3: CASSSQITSGGAPNTQYF
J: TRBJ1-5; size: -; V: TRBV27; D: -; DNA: TGTGCCAGCAGAAGGAGCCAGGGGTGGAATCAGCCCCAGCATTTT; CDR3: CASRRSQGWNQPQHF